This is a list of T cell receptor beta chains from one sample in a study of T cells after somatic rescue of genetic block. Repertoires were generated with immunoSEQ multiplex PCR, while TCRdb's copy carries only in-frame clones and drops some. The sample holds tens of thousands of clones, approximately 90% seen once. The sample taken for sequencing was peripheral blood mononuclear cells (PBMCs). These receptor sequences come from a man aged 30 to 39. CDR3s include the opening cysteine and the closing phenylalanine or tryptophan. D genes are given only for firm matches. Expanded clones are given a class, and other clones once, few, many or no size at all.

J gene,clone size,V gene,D gene,CDR3 protein,CDR3 DNA
TRBJ2-3,-,TRBV11-3,TRBD2,CASSHGGGADTQYF,TGTGCCAGCAGTCATGGCGGGGGAGCGGATACGCAGTATTTT
TRBJ1-2,-,TRBV5-4,-,CASSLGNVGGTGPLARGYTF,TGTGCCAGCAGCTTAGGAAATGTGGGGGGGACGGGCCCCTTAGCGCGCGGCTACACCTTC
TRBJ2-7,-,TRBV5-1,-,CASSLVLGAVYEQYF,TGCGCCAGCAGCTTGGTCCTGGGGGCAGTCTACGAGCAGTACTTC
TRBJ2-7,-,TRBV7-9,TRBD1,CASGRTGIYEQYF,TGTGCCAGCGGCAGGACAGGGATCTACGAGCAGTACTTC
TRBJ2-7,-,TRBV19,-,CASSTSGRTYEQYF,TGTGCCAGTAGTACATCAGGGCGGACCTACGAGCAGTACTTC
TRBJ2-2,-,TRBV5-2,-,CASSRDRGTGELFF,TGTGCCAGCAGCCGGGACAGGGGGACCGGGGAGCTGTTTTTT
TRBJ1-1,-,TRBV6-6,-,CASSYFSDLNTEAFF,TGTGCCAGCAGTTACTTTTCCGACTTGAACACTGAAGCTTTCTTT
TRBJ2-5,-,TRBV4-1,-,CASSRLEGETQYF,TGCGCCAGCAGCCGGTTAGAAGGGGAGACCCAGTACTTC
TRBJ1-4,-,TRBV28,-,CASRDPWEKLFF,TGTGCCAGCAGGGATCCATGGGAAAAACTGTTTTTT
TRBJ1-1,-,TRBV6-6,TRBD1,CASSQGDRGNTEAFF,TGTGCCAGCAGCCAAGGGGACAGGGGGAACACTGAAGCTTTCTTT
TRBJ1-1,-,TRBV5-1,TRBD1,CASRRDRGLNTEAFF,TGCGCCAGTCGCCGGGACAGGGGTTTGAACACTGAAGCTTTCTTT
TRBJ2-3,-,TRBV25-1,-,CASSDGLTDTQYF,TGTGCCAGCAGTGACGGGCTCACAGATACGCAGTATTTT
TRBJ2-1,-,TRBV5-8,-,CASSMGIGRLAYNEQFF,TGTGCCAGCAGCATGGGGATAGGGCGTCTGGCATACAATGAGCAGTTCTTC
TRBJ2-5,-,TRBV5-6,TRBD2,CASSSGLAGGSGTQYF,TGTGCCAGCAGTTCTGGACTAGCGGGGGGAAGTGGGACCCAGTACTTC
TRBJ2-3,-,TRBV7-8,-,CASRTETGDTQYF,TGTGCCAGCAGGACAGAGACGGGAGATACGCAGTATTTT
TRBJ1-2,-,TRBV4-1,-,CASSQEVRDALWGYTF,TGCGCCAGCAGCCAAGAAGTGCGGGACGCCCTGTGGGGCTACACCTTC
TRBJ1-1,-,TRBV14,TRBD1,CASSHRTGLGTEAFF,TGTGCCAGCAGCCACCGGACAGGGCTTGGCACTGAAGCTTTCTTT
TRBJ2-2,-,TRBV30,TRBD2,CAWSALLAGAGELFF,TGTGCCTGGAGTGCTTTACTAGCGGGAGCCGGGGAGCTGTTTTTT
TRBJ2-3,-,TRBV6-4,-,CASTLTASHTDTQYF,TGTGCCAGCACCCTGACGGCTAGCCACACAGATACGCAGTATTTT
TRBJ1-2,-,TRBV7-2,-,CASSLVQGRGYTF,TGTGCCAGCAGCTTAGTTCAGGGGCGCGGCTACACCTTC
TRBJ2-2,-,TRBV5-4,TRBD2,CASSSAGGLAGELFF,TGTGCCAGCAGCTCAGCGGGGGGGCTAGCCGGGGAGCTGTTTTTT
TRBJ2-3,few,TRBV4-3,TRBD2,CASSHGAASGDTDTQYF,TGCGCCAGCAGCCATGGGGCGGCTAGCGGGGACACAGATACGCAGTATTTT
TRBJ1-5,-,TRBV2,TRBD1,CASSEAQGAGNQPQHF,TGTGCCAGCAGTGAAGCGCAGGGGGCCGGGAATCAGCCCCAGCATTTT
TRBJ2-2,-,TRBV7-9,-,CASSGAREGGGELFF,TGTGCCAGCAGCGGAGCGCGGGAAGGTGGCGGGGAGCTGTTTTTT
TRBJ2-7,-,TRBV9,-,CASSVAAHGSYEQYF,TGTGCCAGCAGCGTAGCCGCCCACGGTTCCTACGAGCAGTACTTC
TRBJ2-2,-,TRBV7-9,-,CASSYGDTGELFF,TGTGCCAGCAGCTACGGGGACACCGGGGAGCTGTTTTTT
TRBJ2-2,-,TRBV5-6,-,CASSLAQLTGELFF,TGTGCCAGCAGCTTGGCACAACTGACCGGGGAGCTGTTTTTT
TRBJ1-3,-,TRBV10-3,-,CAISELGSGNTIYF,TGTGCCATCAGTGAACTGGGCTCAGGAAACACCATATATTTT
TRBJ1-5,-,TRBV28,-,CASSSPRTVNQPQHF,TGTGCCAGCAGTTCGCCCCGGACGGTAAATCAGCCCCAGCATTTT
TRBJ2-7,-,TRBV12-2,-,CASRLALVGQYF,TGTGCAAGTCGCTTAGCGCTTGTGGGGCAGTACTTC
TRBJ1-5,once,TRBV18,TRBD1,CASSRQGISNQPQHF,TGTGCCAGCTCAAGACAGGGGATTAGCAATCAGCCCCAGCATTTT
TRBJ2-7,-,TRBV27,TRBD2,CASSTIAGLSYEQYF,TGTGCCAGCAGTACCATAGCGGGGCTCTCCTACGAGCAGTACTTC
TRBJ1-5,-,TRBV7-9,-,CASSHRASKRSNQPQHF,TGTGCCAGCAGCCACCGGGCCTCCAAAAGGAGCAATCAGCCCCAGCATTTT
TRBJ2-1,-,TRBV11-3,TRBD1,CASSSWDSNEQFF,TGTGCCAGCAGCTCATGGGACAGCAATGAGCAGTTCTTC
TRBJ2-1,-,TRBV5-1,-,CASSVEFTGRDEQFF,TGCGCCAGCAGCGTTGAATTTACAGGGAGGGATGAGCAGTTCTTC
TRBJ2-7,once,TRBV6-1,-,CASSEWGTYEQYF,TGTGCCAGCAGTGAATGGGGGACCTACGAGCAGTACTTC
TRBJ2-7,-,TRBV27,-,CASSFSPLSYEQYF,TGTGCCAGCAGTTTTTCTCCACTCTCCTACGAGCAGTACTTC
TRBJ2-7,-,TRBV28,TRBD2,CASSFGSSGSSYEQYF,TGTGCCAGCAGTTTTGGTTCTAGCGGGAGCTCCTACGAGCAGTACTTC
TRBJ1-2,-,TRBV5-4,TRBD1,CASSFRDRGWGYTF,TGTGCCAGCAGTTTTCGTGACAGGGGATGGGGCTACACCTTC
TRBJ1-4,-,TRBV7-2,-,CASSLGGRGGEKLFF,TGTGCCAGCAGCTTAGGGGGAAGGGGCGGAGAAAAACTGTTTTTT
TRBJ1-2,-,TRBV18,-,CASSPPSTPGGYTF,TGTGCCAGCTCACCACCGAGCACCCCGGGTGGCTACACCTTC
TRBJ2-1,-,TRBV5-6,-,CASSGAVVMRAALDNEQFF,TGTGCCAGCAGCGGGGCCGTGGTAATGAGGGCGGCCCTTGACAATGAGCAGTTCTTC
TRBJ1-3,-,TRBV5-1,TRBD1,CASRATGSSGNTIYF,TGCGCCAGCAGGGCGACAGGGAGCTCTGGAAACACCATATATTTT
TRBJ2-6,-,TRBV11-2,TRBD1,CTSRQQGAGANVLTF,TGTACCAGCAGACAACAGGGGGCTGGGGCCAACGTCCTGACTTTC
TRBJ2-7,-,TRBV10-3,-,CAISESSSYEQYF,TGTGCCATCAGTGAGTCGAGCTCCTACGAGCAGTACTTC
TRBJ2-2,few,TRBV12-2,-,CASRRLAGANTGELFF,TGTGCAAGTCGCCGCCTAGCGGGAGCCAACACCGGGGAGCTGTTTTTT
TRBJ2-6,-,TRBV4-3,TRBD1,CASSSPGLQGTSSGANVLTF,TGCGCCAGCAGCTCGCCGGGTTTACAGGGGACCAGCTCTGGGGCCAACGTCCTGACTTTC
TRBJ2-7,-,TRBV30,-,CAWSVLTYEQYF,TGTGCCTGGAGTGTACTAACCTACGAGCAGTACTTC
TRBJ2-5,-,TRBV9,-,CASSDKLATTQYF,TGTGCCAGCAGCGATAAGCTAGCGACGACCCAGTACTTC
TRBJ1-5,-,TRBV2,-,CASTLRGGYDQPQHF,TGTGCCAGCACCCTGAGGGGGGGTTATGATCAGCCCCAGCATTTT
TRBJ2-7,-,TRBV27,-,CASSIRAVYEQYF,TGTGCCAGCAGCATACGGGCAGTTTACGAGCAGTACTTC
TRBJ1-2,-,TRBV27,-,CASSLSVGSLYGYTF,TGTGCCAGCAGTTTATCGGTAGGGTCGCTCTATGGCTACACCTTC
TRBJ2-1,-,TRBV7-9,-,CASSADHSADNEQFF,TGTGCCAGCAGCGCTGACCATTCAGCAGACAATGAGCAGTTCTTC